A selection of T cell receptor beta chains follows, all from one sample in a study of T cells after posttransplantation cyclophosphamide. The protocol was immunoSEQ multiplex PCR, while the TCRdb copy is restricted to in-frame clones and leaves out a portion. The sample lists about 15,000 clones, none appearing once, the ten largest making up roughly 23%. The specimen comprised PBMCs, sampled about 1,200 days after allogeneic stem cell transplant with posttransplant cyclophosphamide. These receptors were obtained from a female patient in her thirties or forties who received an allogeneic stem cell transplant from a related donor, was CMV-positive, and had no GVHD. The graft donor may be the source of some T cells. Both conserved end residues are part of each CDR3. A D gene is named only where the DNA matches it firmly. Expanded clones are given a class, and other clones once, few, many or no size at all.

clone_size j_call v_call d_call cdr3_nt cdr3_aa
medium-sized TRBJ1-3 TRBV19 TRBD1 TGTGCCAGCGATTACAGGGGGCGGACTGGAAACACCATATATTTT CASDYRGRTGNTIYF
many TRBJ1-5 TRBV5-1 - TGCGCCAGCAGCTTGGCGTCAGGGGATCAGCCCCAGCATTTT CASSLASGDQPQHF
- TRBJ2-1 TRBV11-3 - TGTGCCAGCAGCTTGGCCTCTGCCTCCAATGAGCAGTTCTTC CASSLASASNEQFF
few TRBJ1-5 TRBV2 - TGTGCCAGCAGTGATAGGGCGGGTGGCAATCAGCCCCAGCATTTT CASSDRAGGNQPQHF
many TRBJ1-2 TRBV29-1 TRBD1 TGCAGCGTTGACGGCCCCGGGACAGAATATAGCAACTATGGCTACACCTTC CSVDGPGTEYSNYGYTF
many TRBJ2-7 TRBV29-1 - TGCAGCGTTCGGGGCGGGGACTACGAGCAGTACTTC CSVRGGDYEQYF
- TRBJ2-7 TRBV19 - TGTGCCAGTAGTACCCGGGACACCGCCTACGAGCAGTACTTC CASSTRDTAYEQYF
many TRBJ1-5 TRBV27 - TGTGCCAGCAGTTTACAGGTAGGGGCTATTAGCAATCAGCCCCAGCATTTT CASSLQVGAISNQPQHF
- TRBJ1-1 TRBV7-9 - TGTGCCAGCAGCTTATGGGAAGGGGGAAGGACTGAAGCTTTCTTT CASSLWEGGRTEAFF
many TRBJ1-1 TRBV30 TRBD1 TGTGCCTGGAGGGCGACAGGGGAGTGTCACACTGAAGCTTTCTTT CAWRATGECHTEAFF
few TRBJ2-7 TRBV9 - TGTGCCAGTTTTATCAAACAGGAGACGGCCTACGAGCAGTACTTC CASFIKQETAYEQYF
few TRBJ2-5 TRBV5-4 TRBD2 TGTGCCAGCAGCTTGGAGATAGCGGGGGGAAAGACCCAGTACTTC CASSLEIAGGKTQYF
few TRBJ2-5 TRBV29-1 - TGCAGCGTCCCGGTGGACAGTCGGTTCGAGACCCAGTACTTC CSVPVDSRFETQYF
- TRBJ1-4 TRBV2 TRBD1 TGTGCCAGCAGCTCGGGACAGTTAAGTATCGGAAAACTGTTTTTT CASSSGQLSIGKLFF
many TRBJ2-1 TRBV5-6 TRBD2 TGTGCCAGCAGCCCGAGGGGTAGCGGGGTATTAGATTTTGAGCAGTTCTTC CASSPRGSGVLDFEQFF
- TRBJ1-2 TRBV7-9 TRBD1 TGTGCCAGCAGCTCTCAGGGGGATACCTACACCTTC CASSSQGDTYTF
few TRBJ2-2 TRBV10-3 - TGTGCCATCAGTGAGTCCGGCAGGGTCGCCGGGGAGCTGTTTTTT CAISESGRVAGELFF
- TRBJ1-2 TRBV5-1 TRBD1 TGCGCCAGCAGCTTGGGGGACAGCCGCTATGGCTACACCTTC CASSLGDSRYGYTF
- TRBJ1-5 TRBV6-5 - TGTGCCAGCAGGCCGGGGTTACATCAGCCCCAGCATTTT CASRPGLHQPQHF
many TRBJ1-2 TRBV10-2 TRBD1 TGCGCCAGCAGTGGCGGGGGGACAGGGAATACTATGTATGGCTACACCTTC CASSGGGTGNTMYGYTF
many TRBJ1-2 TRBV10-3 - TGTGCCATCAGTGAGCCAACCCAAACCCAGGACTATGGCTACACCTTC CAISEPTQTQDYGYTF
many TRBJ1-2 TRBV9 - TGTGCCAGCAGCCCGGGTTTGGGTGCTAACTATGGCTACACCTTC CASSPGLGANYGYTF
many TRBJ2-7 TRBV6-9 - TGTGCCAGCAGTCCAGGGTGCGAGCAGTACTTC CASSPGCEQYF
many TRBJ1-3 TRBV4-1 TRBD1 TGCGCCAGCAGCCAAGTCATGGGACAGGGGAGCTCTGGAAACACCATATATTTT CASSQVMGQGSSGNTIYF
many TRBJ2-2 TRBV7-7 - TGTGCCAGCAGCCTTGGACTACAACTTGGGGAGCTGTTTTTT CASSLGLQLGELFF
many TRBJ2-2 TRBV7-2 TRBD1 TGTGCCAGCAGCCCCACCCCGGGGACAGCTGCGAACACCGGGGAGCTGTTTTTT CASSPTPGTAANTGELFF
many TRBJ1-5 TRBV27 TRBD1 TGTGCCAGCAGTCTAGGGGGCGCAGATCAGCCCCAGCATTTT CASSLGGADQPQHF
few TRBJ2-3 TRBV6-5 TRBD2 TGTGCCAGTCAGGCGGGGGGGCGGGATACGCAGTATTTT CASQAGGRDTQYF
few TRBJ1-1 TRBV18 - TGTGCCAGCTCACCCGGGGGAAACAATGAAGCTTTCTTT CASSPGGNNEAFF
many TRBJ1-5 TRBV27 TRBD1 TGTGCCAGCAGTTCCGACAGGGGGCCTAATCAGCCCCAGCATTTT CASSSDRGPNQPQHF
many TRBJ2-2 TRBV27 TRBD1 TGTGCCAGCCGACAGGGGACCGGGGAGCTGTTTTTT CASRQGTGELFF
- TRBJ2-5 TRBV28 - TGTGCCAGCAGCCCTCCCCAGGCAGGAGGCGGAGAGACCCAGTACTTC CASSPPQAGGGETQYF
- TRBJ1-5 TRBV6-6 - TGTGCCAGCAATCTCAGGGAAGGTCAGCCCCAGCATTTT CASNLREGQPQHF
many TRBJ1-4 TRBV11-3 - TGTGCCAGCAGCCCGTCCCTTCGGGGGTATAATGAAAAACTGTTTTTT CASSPSLRGYNEKLFF
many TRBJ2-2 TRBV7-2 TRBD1 TGTGCCAGCAGCTCCCGGACAGGGACGAACACCGGGGAGCTGTTTTTT CASSSRTGTNTGELFF
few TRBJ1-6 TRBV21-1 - TGTGCCAGCAGCAAACCTGGAGGGGGCGCGAAATCACCCCTCCACTTT CASSKPGGGAKSPLHF
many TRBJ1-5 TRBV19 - TGTGCCAGTAGTATAGACAGGGGCTGGGGCAATCAGCCCCAGCATTTT CASSIDRGWGNQPQHF
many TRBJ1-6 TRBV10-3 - TGTGCCATCAGTGAGGTTTTAGGGACAAAAGGGTCACCCCTCCACTTT CAISEVLGTKGSPLHF
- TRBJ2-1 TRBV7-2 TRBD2 TGTGCCAGCAGTCATCTCGCGGGGGGTTTTTACAATGAGCAGTTCTTC CASSHLAGGFYNEQFF
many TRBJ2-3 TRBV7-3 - TGTGCCAGCAGCTACCGTCCGCTTGGCGGGGTGGCATCAGATACGCAGTATTTT CASSYRPLGGVASDTQYF
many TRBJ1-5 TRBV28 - TGTGCCAGCTCAGGGTTTGGGCAGCCCCAGCATTTT CASSGFGQPQHF
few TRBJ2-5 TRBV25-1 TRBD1 TGTGCCAGCAGTCCGGGACAGGGACAAGAGACCCAGTACTTC CASSPGQGQETQYF
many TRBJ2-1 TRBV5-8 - TGTGCCAGCAGCTTGTGGGCCGGGGATAATGAGCAGTTCTTC CASSLWAGDNEQFF
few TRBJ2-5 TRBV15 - TGTGCCACCAGCAGAGAGTCGGAGACCCAGTACTTC CATSRESETQYF
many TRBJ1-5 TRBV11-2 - TGTGCCAGCAGCTTAGCGGGGAATCAGCCCCAGCATTTT CASSLAGNQPQHF
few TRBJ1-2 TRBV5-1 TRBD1 TGCGCCAGCAGCCCCTTAGGGGGACAGGGGAACTATGGCTACACCTTC CASSPLGGQGNYGYTF
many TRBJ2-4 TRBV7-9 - TGTGCCAGCAGCCCGCGAATGGGGGGAGAAAACATTCAGTACTTC CASSPRMGGENIQYF
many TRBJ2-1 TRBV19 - TGTGCCAGTAGTATGCAGGACAGTTCCTACAATGAGCAGTTCTTC CASSMQDSSYNEQFF
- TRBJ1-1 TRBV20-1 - TGCAGTGCCTACCTGAACACTGAAGCTTTCTTT CSAYLNTEAFF
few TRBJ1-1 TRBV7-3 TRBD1 TGTGCCAGCAGCTCTGCAGGGGGCCTGATCATGACAACTGAAGCTTTCTTT CASSSAGGLIMTTEAFF
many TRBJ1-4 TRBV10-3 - TGTGCCATCAGTGAGGAGGGTCGGGAAAAACTGTTTTTT CAISEEGREKLFF
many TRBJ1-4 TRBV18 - TGTGCCAGCTCACCGGGCAGGGTGGTTGAAAAACTGTTTTTT CASSPGRVVEKLFF
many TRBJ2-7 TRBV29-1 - TGCAGCGGGGGAGCCGGGGCCTACGAGCAGTACTTC CSGGAGAYEQYF
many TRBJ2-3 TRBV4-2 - TGTGCCAGCAGCCAAGCCTTACCGGGGACTGGGTTCGATACGCAGTATTTT CASSQALPGTGFDTQYF
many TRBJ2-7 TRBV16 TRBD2 TGTGCCAGCAGCACTATACGGGAGGGTGCCCCTTTCGAGCAGTACTTC CASSTIREGAPFEQYF
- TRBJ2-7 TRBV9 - TGTGCTAGTAGTTTCAGGCAGGGGACGGCATACGAGCAGTACTTC CASSFRQGTAYEQYF
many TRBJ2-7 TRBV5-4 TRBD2 TGTGCCAGCAGCCCGGGACTAGCGGGGAGCTCCTACGAGCAGTACTTC CASSPGLAGSSYEQYF
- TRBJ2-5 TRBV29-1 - TGCAGCGTTGCCACAGTCCAAGAGACCCAGTACTTC CSVATVQETQYF
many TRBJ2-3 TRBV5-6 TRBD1 TGTGCCAGCAGCTTGGGGACAGGGCTGAGCACAGATACGCAGTATTTT CASSLGTGLSTDTQYF